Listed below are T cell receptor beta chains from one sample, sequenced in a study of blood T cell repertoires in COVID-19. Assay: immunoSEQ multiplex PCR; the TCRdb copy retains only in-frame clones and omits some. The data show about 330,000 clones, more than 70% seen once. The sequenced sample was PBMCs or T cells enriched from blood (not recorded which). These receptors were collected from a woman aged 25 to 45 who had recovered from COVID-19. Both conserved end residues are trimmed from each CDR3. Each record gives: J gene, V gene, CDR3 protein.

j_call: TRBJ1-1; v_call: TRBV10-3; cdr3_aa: AISVGGKGTEAF
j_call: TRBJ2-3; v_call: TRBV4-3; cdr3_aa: ASSQGRTSGGAPDTQY
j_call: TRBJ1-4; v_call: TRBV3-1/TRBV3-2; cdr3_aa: ASSQEREKLF
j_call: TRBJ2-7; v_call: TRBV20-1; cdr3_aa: SASDRIGVGAYEQY
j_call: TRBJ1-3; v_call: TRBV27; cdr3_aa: ASRVTGGNTIY
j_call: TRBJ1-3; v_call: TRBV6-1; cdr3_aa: ASSERGSGNTIY
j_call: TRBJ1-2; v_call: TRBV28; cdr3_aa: ASSLFGRGVDGYT
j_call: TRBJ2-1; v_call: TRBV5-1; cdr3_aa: ASSLEMLAGWGEQF
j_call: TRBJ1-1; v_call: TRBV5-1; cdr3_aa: ASSLYGQDTEAF
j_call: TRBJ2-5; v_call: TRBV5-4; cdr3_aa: ASSLGGPVKMGETQY
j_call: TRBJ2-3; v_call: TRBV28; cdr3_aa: ASSWVPGRQY
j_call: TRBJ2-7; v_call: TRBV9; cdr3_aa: ASSPRQGGPGEQY
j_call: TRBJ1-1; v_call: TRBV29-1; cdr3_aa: SVEEGPSTEAF
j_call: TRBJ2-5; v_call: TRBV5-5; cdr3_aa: ASSLVDGSPPY
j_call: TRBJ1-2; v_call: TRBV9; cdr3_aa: ASSSRTGASYGYT
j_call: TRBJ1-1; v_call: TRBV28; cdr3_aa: ASSFSPFWNTEAF
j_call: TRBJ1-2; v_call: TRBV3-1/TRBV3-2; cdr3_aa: ASSQDWAGRNGYT
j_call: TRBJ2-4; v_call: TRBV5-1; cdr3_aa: ASSSGTGVGSIQY
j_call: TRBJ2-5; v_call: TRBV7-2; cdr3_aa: ASSHSGTRETQY
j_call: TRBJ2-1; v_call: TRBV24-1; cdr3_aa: ATSDYGAGQNEQF
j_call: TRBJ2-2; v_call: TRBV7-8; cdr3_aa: ASSLRVAGTTGELF
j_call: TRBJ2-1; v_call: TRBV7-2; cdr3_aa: ASGRWVISGRNEQF
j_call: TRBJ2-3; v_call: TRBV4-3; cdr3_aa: ASSLRTGGTDTQY